One sample yielded the 15 T cell receptor beta chains listed below, sequenced in a study of vaccination effects on CD4 cells after COVID-19. TCRdb's table, derived via immunoSEQ multiplex PCR, lists solely in-frame clones and lacks some. Here the sample spans 40,000 to 50,000 clones, 77% being singletons. These receptors are not linked to any known antigen. The ViraFEST assay expanded antigen-specific CD4+ T cells with viral peptide pools before sequencing. It was after approximately 11 days of culture that CD4+ T cells were isolated. Absence of prior SARS-CoV-2 infection characterized the vaccine recipients, who showed negative nucleocapsid antibodies. The input for sequencing was CD4+ T cells from PBMCs cultured with HCoV-NL63 spike peptides, taken before COVID-19 vaccination. The receptors shown here come from a human donor who received a COVID-19 vaccine.

The CDR3 DNA is TGTGCCAGCAGTGAATATTGGCGGGGAGACCAAGAGACCCAGTACTTC. Encoded protein: CASSEYWRGDQETQYF. The V and J genes are TRBV2 and TRBJ2-5, with a possible D match to TRBD2 (6 bases). Trimming shortened V by 2 bases and J by 0 bases, and 13 bases separated the two germline ends. The CDR3 loop spans 16 amino acids. Germline-derived CDR1 and CDR2 are SNHLY and FYNNEI.

The genes are TRBV5-1 and TRBJ1-6; TRBD1 agrees at 7 bases. CDR3 length: 16 amino acids. The V and J ends lost 4 bases and 3 bases, in that order; junction bases with no gene match: 7. Per germline, CDR1 SGHRS and CDR2 YFSETQ. The CDR3 region is CASSQTGSGYNSPLHF. In DNA, the CDR3 is TGCGCCAGCAGCCAGACAGGGTCCGGCTATAATTCACCCCTCCACTTT.

The CDR3 DNA sequence: TGTGCCAGCAGCCAAACGACCAATTCCTATGGCTACACCTTC. Its translation: CASSQTTNSYGYTF. The rearrangement joins TRBV3-1 (or the pseudogene TRBV3-2) to TRBJ1-2, with no clear D. The germline V and J ends were trimmed by 2 bases and 4 bases, with 11 bases remaining between them. Germline loops: CDR1 LGHDT, CDR2 YNNKEL (reference sequence). CDR3 length: 14 residues.

The genes are TRBV7-2 and TRBJ2-5; 9 nucleotides align to TRBD1. Trimming at V came to 5 bases and at J to 5 bases, leaving 6 bases not matched to a gene. Germline V gene sequence: CDR1 SGHTA, CDR2 FQGNSA. The CDR3 is made up of 14 amino acids. The CDR3 coding sequence is TGTGCCAGCAGCCCGGACAGGGGCTCGGAGACCCAGTACTTC. This translates into CASSPDRGSETQYF.

This chain connects TRBV7-2 to TRBJ2-4, with no clear D. The CDR3 spans 13 residues. V lost 5 bases and J lost 3, with 8 bases in between. CDR1 SGHTA and CDR2 FQGNSA come from the germline V gene. The CDR3 DNA reads as TGTGCCAGCAGCACCCTCGACAAAAACATTCAGTACTTC. Amino acids: CASSTLDKNIQYF.

This clone was counted only a few times. The chain uses TRBV4-1 and TRBJ1-6; 7 nucleotides align to TRBD1. The germline V gene encodes CDR1 MGHRA and CDR2 YSYEKL. V lost 1 base and J lost 5; bases outside the gene matches: 5. The CDR3 totals 16 residues. The CDR3 nucleotides read TGCGCCAGCAGCCAAGTACCGACAGGGAATAATTCACCCCTCCACTTT. It is translated as CASSQVPTGNNSPLHF.

This chain links TRBV5-4 with TRBJ1-1, with D maybe TRBD1 (5 bases). CDR1 and CDR2 from the germline V gene are SGHNT and YYREEE (reference sequence). This CDR3 contains 13 residues. The V gene lost 2 bases and the J gene lost 4 bases, with 9 bases spanning the gap. For the CDR3, the DNA is TGTGCCAGCAGCTTACGGGGGAGCACTGAAGCTTTCTTT. It translates to CASSLRGSTEAFF.

The chain links TRBV18 to TRBJ2-1; D is perhaps TRBD1 (6 bases). The germline V gene has CDR1 KGHSH and CDR2 LQKENI. The V gene lost 3 bases and the J gene lost 8 bases, with 20 bases spanning the gap. The CDR3 is 16 residues long. CDR3 in DNA: TGTGCCAGCTCACCTAAAAACAGGGCCCACGGAGATGAGCAGTTCTTC. It codes for CASSPKNRAHGDEQFF.

The DNA of the CDR3 is TGTGCCAGCAGCACCCAATTCACCGGGGAGCTGTTTTTT. Translation: CASSTQFTGELFF. J is TRBJ2-2 and V is TRBV7-2; D remains ambiguous. V was cut by 5 bases and J by 4 bases, with 8 bases left in between. The germline V gene encodes CDR1 SGHTA and CDR2 FQGNSA. The CDR3 consists of 13 residues.

The V and J genes are TRBV5-5 and TRBJ2-5, with 11 bases lining up with TRBD1. J lost 5 bases, V lost 0 bases, and 3 bases had no gene match. The V gene's germline CDR1 is SGHKS and CDR2 YYEKEE (reference sequence). CDR3 size: 15 residues. The CDR3 reads CASSLAGQGGETQYF. CDR3 nucleotide sequence: TGTGCCAGCAGCTTGGCGGGACAGGGGGGGGAGACCCAGTACTTC.

The V and J genes are TRBV19 and TRBJ2-7, with a weak D call TRBD2 (7 bases). Looked up from germline, CDR1 is LNHDA and CDR2 is SQIVND (reference sequence). Trimming cost V 8 bases and J 6 bases, with 17 bases left between them. This CDR3 region has 13 residues. DNA for the CDR3: TGTGCCAGTTCCGACTCCGGGGGGCTCGAGCAGTACGTC. Its translation: CASSDSGGLEQYV.

The rearrangement links TRBV3-1 (or the pseudogene TRBV3-2) to TRBJ1-6; 9 nucleotides align to TRBD1. Germline values: CDR1 LGHDT, CDR2 YNNKEL (reference sequence). V dropped 4 bases and J dropped 10; count of bases not matched to a gene: 8. The CDR3 sequence is 15 residues long. Here the CDR3 DNA reads TGTGCCAGCAGCCCGCAGGGACAGGGCCGGTCACCCCTCCACTTT. Translating it yields CASSPQGQGRSPLHF.

The chain recombines TRBV18 with TRBJ2-3; 8 bases are a match to TRBD2. The CDR3 has 15 amino acids. Germline values: CDR1 KGHSH, CDR2 LQKENI. J gave up 1 base and V 5 bases, and 5 bases lay outside the gene matches. DNA for the CDR3: TGTGCCAGCTCATCGATGACTAGCGGCACAGATACGCAGTATTTT. Translated: CASSSMTSGTDTQYF.

This clone was seen a single time. The V call is TRBV5-1, the J call TRBJ1-1; the D gene is possibly TRBD1 (6 bases). The length of the CDR3 is 14 residues. The V gene lost 1 base and the J gene lost 6 bases, with 13 bases spanning the gap. Germline V gene sequence: CDR1 SGHRS, CDR2 YFSETQ. CDR3 in amino acids: CASSLTGLGAEAFF. The CDR3 nucleotides are TGCGCCAGCAGCTTGACAGGGCTGGGGGCTGAAGCTTTCTTT.

The rearrangement joins TRBV24-1 to TRBJ2-2, with a possible D match to TRBD1 (5 bases). CDR1 and CDR2 from the germline V gene are KGHDR and SFDVKD. V gave up 7 bases and J gave up 6 bases, with 5 bases separating them. CDR3 size: 11 residues. The CDR3 reads CATRGPGELFF. CDR3 DNA: TGTGCCACCAGGGGGCCCGGGGAGCTGTTTTTT.